Listed here are 2 T cell receptor beta chains from one sample, sequenced in a study of beta chain features in type 1 diabetes. Every isolated RNA sample was fully reverse transcribed, so sequencing captured expressed TCRB transcripts. Produced via immunoSEQ multiplex PCR; TCRdb's table is partial and in-frame only. The data show roughly 240,000 clones, around 68% seen once. Sequenced input: naive CD4+ T cells from blood. The receptors originated from a man aged 30 to 45 in good health.

There are a few counts of this clone. This chain links TRBV30 with TRBJ2-7, with TRBD1 matching over 8 bases. With V trimmed by 6 bases and J by 7 bases, 8 bases remained unmatched. Germline CDR1 GTSNPN, CDR2 SVGIG (reference sequence). The CDR3 has 12 amino acids. CDR3 in DNA: TGTGCCTGCCGTTCCAGGGGGCGGGAGCAGTACTTC. Residues: CACRSRGREQYF.

This clone was seen a handful of times. V and J are TRBV9 and TRBJ2-1; unclear D gene. Per germline, CDR1 SGDLS and CDR2 YYNGEE. This CDR3 is 14 amino acids long. With 3 bases removed from V and 3 bases from J, the gap between germline ends came to 10 bases. The CDR3 nucleotides read TGTGCCAGCAGCGAGGACGCAATCTACAATGAGCAGTTCTTC. Translated: CASSEDAIYNEQFF.